This T cell receptor (beta chain) was profiled in a study of blood T cell repertoires in COVID-19. The assay was immunoSEQ multiplex PCR, and TCRdb's table has in-frame clones only and misses some. The repertoire holds about 170,000 clones, with 74% as singletons. Sequencing was done on a sample of peripheral blood. This sequence was found in a woman at least 80 years old with acute or convalescent COVID-19.

The CDR3 region is CASSSDKEQYF. CDR3 nucleotide sequence: TGTGCCAGCAGCTCTGACAAGGAGCAGTACTTC. The chain has TRBV5-8 and TRBJ2-7; D is unresolved. The germline CDR1 and CDR2 sequences are SGHTS and YDEGEE. V gave up 3 bases and J gave up 7 bases, with 8 bases separating them. This CDR3 is built from 11 residues.